The clone carrying this T cell receptor beta chain was found a few times. The immunoSEQ assay was v3. Each library reached some 2 million read pairs, or about 5-6 million at deep level. Measured with immunoSEQ multiplex PCR; TCRdb has only the in-frame clones, and not every one. The profile covers 50,000 to 65,000 clones, with 81% appearing a single time and roughly 3% taken by the ten largest. This sample was included in a study of TIL therapy for anti-PD-1-resistant metastatic lung cancer. Study in general: By whole-exome sequencing, median non-synonymous tumor mutation burden was roughly 1.6 mutations per megabase.

Documented time point: pre-treatment sample, taken before nivolumab and TIL therapy. Trimming cost V 1 base and J 5 bases; bases outside gene matches: 14. This CDR3 is built from 18 residues. Looked up from germline, CDR1 is MGHRA and CDR2 is YSYEKL. The V gene is TRBV4-1, the J gene TRBJ2-5; 9 bases line up with TRBD2. Sequencing was performed on blood, taken at baseline. This receptor was obtained from a person aged 25 to 85 with non-small cell lung cancer. The DNA for the CDR3 is TGCGCCAGCAGCCAAGGCCCCGGACTAGCGAACGGGAGGGAGACCCAGTACTTC. The encoded protein is CASSQGPGLANGRETQYF.